These 16 T cell receptor beta chains share one sample of origin, sequenced in a study of blood T cell repertoires in COVID-19. Data came from immunoSEQ multiplex PCR; TCRdb stores just in-frame clones and leaves some out. Among under 150,000 clones listed, less than 95% were seen once. The specimen sequenced was peripheral blood. The receptors shown here come from a human donor with active COVID-19. The donor label of this sample is uncertain.

The chain recombines TRBV7-8 with TRBJ2-2; D may be TRBD1 (6 bases). The germline CDR1 and CDR2 sequences are SGHVS and FQNEAQ. The V end lost 5 bases, the J end lost 1 base, and 11 bases lay between the germline ends. The length of the CDR3 is 15 residues. The CDR3 DNA sequence: TGTGCCAGCAGCCGACAGACAGGGAACACCGGGGAGCTGTTTTTT. The encoded protein is CASSRQTGNTGELFF.

This chain uses TRBV5-1 with TRBJ2-1; 8 nucleotides line up with TRBD2. V shed 6 bases and J 8 bases; nucleotides not matched to a gene: 13. Germline V gene lookup returns CDR1 SGHRS and CDR2 YFSETQ. There are 15 residues in the CDR3. CDR3 in amino acids: CASTHFGGAVYEQFF. CDR3 bases: TGCGCCAGCACCCACTTCGGGGGGGCCGTTTATGAGCAGTTCTTC.

This chain connects TRBV2 to TRBJ1-4; possibly TRBD1 for D (6 bases). The CDR3 spans 14 residues. Germline-derived CDR1 and CDR2 are SNHLY and FYNNEI. Trimming removed 6 bases at V and 5 bases at J, with 13 bases between. The CDR3: CASRKTGVNEKLFF. CDR3 nucleotide sequence: TGTGCCAGCAGGAAGACAGGAGTAAATGAAAAACTGTTTTTT.

V is TRBV15 and J is TRBJ1-1; D perhaps matches TRBD1 (5 bases). The ends were cut back, 3 bases at V and 3 bases at J, with 17 bases in the middle. Germline-derived CDR1 and CDR2 are LNHNV and YYDKDF (reference sequence). The CDR3 covers 16 residues. The CDR3 loop is CATSSLKGLSYTEAFF. The CDR3 nucleotides read TGTGCCACCAGCAGCCTTAAGGGACTCTCATACACTGAAGCTTTCTTT.

In the case of this clone: Other DNA sequences in this specimen translate into the identical CDR3. The chain carries TRBV5-4 and TRBJ2-5; 9 bases are a match to TRBD2. Germline-derived CDR1 and CDR2 are SGHNT and YYREEE (reference sequence). The CDR3 is 14 amino acids. V shed 4 bases and J 6 bases; nucleotides not matched to a gene: 7. DNA of the CDR3: TGTGCCAGCAGCCTTGGACTAGCGAAGCAGACCCAGTACTTC. Amino acids: CASSLGLAKQTQYF.

In this sample, this clone turned up once. The chain employs TRBV5-1 and TRBJ1-1; D unclear. Germline CDR1 reads SGHRS; CDR2 reads YFSETQ. Trimming took off 0 bases at V and 3 bases at J, with 12 bases between the two ends. The CDR3 runs to 15 residues. CDR3 DNA sequence: TGCGCCAGCAGCTTGGCCCCCGGGGTGGACACTGAAGCTTTCTTT. Translation gives CASSLAPGVDTEAFF. Full variable domain (rest looked up from reference TRBV5-1 and TRBJ1-1): KAGVTQTPRYLIKTRGQQVTLSCSPISGHRSVSWYQQTPGQGLQFLFEYFSETQRNKGNFPGRFSGRQFSNSRSEMNVSTLELGDSALYLCASSLAPGVDTEAFFGQGTRLTVV.

This chain links TRBV7-2 with TRBJ1-5; TRBD1 is a possible D gene (6 bases). V lost 2 bases to trimming and J lost 7 bases, with 18 bases between them. The germline V gene has CDR1 SGHTA and CDR2 FQGNSA. CDR3 size: 16 residues. In nucleotides, the CDR3 is TGTGCCAGCAGCTTAAGTCACACAGGGTATCGGCAGCCCCAGCATTTT. Its protein product is CASSLSHTGYRQPQHF.

CDR3 loop: CATMTSASTDTQYF. In DNA, the CDR3 is TGTGCCACGATGACTAGCGCCAGCACAGATACGCAGTATTTT. V is TRBV24-1 and J is TRBJ2-3; 8 nucleotides line up with TRBD2. Germline values: CDR1 KGHDR, CDR2 SFDVKD. This CDR3 region has 14 residues. V was pared by 10 bases and J by 0 bases, with 5 bases of the junction left unmatched.

The gene calls are TRBV5-6 and TRBJ1-1; the D gene is possibly TRBD1 (5 bases). Germline values: CDR1 SGHDT, CDR2 YYEEEE. CDR3 size: 15 residues. Trimming took 3 bases from V and 4 from J, leaving 16 bases between them. The CDR3 loop is CASSWGFGGGTEAFF. As DNA, the CDR3 is TGTGCCAGCAGCTGGGGGTTCGGGGGTGGCACTGAAGCTTTCTTT.

The chain combines TRBV12-3 or TRBV12-4 with TRBJ2-6; D might be TRBD1 (6 bases). The CDR3 has 11 amino acids. Trimming removed 3 bases from V and 14 bases from J, with 8 bases in between. CDR3 DNA: TGTGCCAGCAGTTTCGGGGACATCCTGACTTTC. This codes for CASSFGDILTF.

This chain links TRBV5-4 with TRBJ2-7; 9 bases are shared with TRBD1. The CDR3 has 14 residues. CDR1 is SGHNT, CDR2 YYREEE, per germline (reference sequence). The ends lost 0 bases at V and 6 bases at J; junction bases unmatched: 4. The CDR3 spells CASSLDRGRGEQYF. CDR3 sequence (DNA): TGTGCCAGCAGCTTGGACAGGGGGCGGGGCGAGCAGTACTTC.

The CDR3: CASSFNRVPYEQYF. For the CDR3, the DNA is TGTGCCAGCAGTTTTAACAGGGTTCCCTACGAGCAGTACTTC. V and J are TRBV6-5 and TRBJ2-7, with D tentatively TRBD1 (6 bases). This CDR3 has 14 amino acids. V lost 4 bases to trimming and J lost 2 bases, with 12 bases between them. Germline CDR1 reads MNHEY; CDR2 reads SVGAGI.

The J gene is TRBJ2-7, the V gene TRBV5-1; unclear D gene. This CDR3 spans 14 amino acids. Trimming left V 0 bases short and J 3 bases short, with 10 bases between. Germline CDR1 is SGHRS and CDR2 is YFSETQ. In nucleotides, the CDR3 is TGCGCCAGCAGCTTGGACACAGCCAGCTACGAGCAGTACTTC. Encoded protein: CASSLDTASYEQYF.

The rearrangement links TRBV5-5 to TRBJ1-4, with D maybe TRBD1 (5 bases). The V gene's germline CDR1 is SGHKS and CDR2 YYEKEE (reference sequence). The CDR3 contains 14 residues. V dropped 5 bases and J dropped 5 bases, with 13 bases sitting between them. For the CDR3, the DNA is TGTGCCAGCAGAGGGCAGGGATGGAATGAAAAACTGTTTTTT. Translation: CASRGQGWNEKLFF.

The CDR3 coding sequence is TGTGCCAGTAGTATTTCAGGGGGCGAAGGGGAGACCCAGTACTTC. Protein sequence: CASSISGGEGETQYF. The rearrangement links TRBV19 to TRBJ2-5, with TRBD1 identical over 8 bases. This CDR3 is 15 amino acids long. CDR1 is LNHDA, CDR2 SQIVND, per germline (reference sequence). V lost 3 bases, J lost 5 bases, and 8 bases stayed unmatched.

The gene calls are TRBV19 and TRBJ1-5, with 10 bases identical to TRBD1. V trimming: 4 bases; J trimming: 1 base; junction bases outside the gene matches: 7. The CDR3 totals 17 residues. The V gene's germline CDR1 is LNHDA and CDR2 SQIVND (reference sequence). The CDR3 spells CASSRIDRGLSNQPQHF. CDR3 in DNA: TGTGCCAGTAGTAGAATCGACAGGGGGCTGAGCAATCAGCCCCAGCATTTT.